Following are 30 T cell receptor beta chains from one sample sequenced in a study of blood T cell repertoires in COVID-19. The repertoire was sequenced with immunoSEQ multiplex PCR; TCRdb's copy has only in-frame clones and lacks some. Altogether some 320,000 clones are present, around 92% being singletons, with the ten largest covering 11%. Sequencing used peripheral blood. These receptors all come from a woman aged 25 to 39 with COVID-19, enrolled during active disease.

This chain connects TRBV2 to TRBJ1-4; 8 nucleotides line up with TRBD1. This CDR3 has 19 residues. In germline, CDR1 is SNHLY, CDR2 FYNNEI. The V gene end was trimmed by 3 bases and the J gene end by 0 bases; junction bases not matched to a gene: 12. In DNA, the CDR3 is TGTGCCAGCAGTGACAGTGGACAGGGAGCTTTTGCAACTAATGAAAAACTGTTTTTT. This codes for CASSDSGQGAFATNEKLFF.

The V and J genes are TRBV6-5 and TRBJ1-1, with D possibly matching TRBD1 (6 bases). The CDR3 length is 14 residues. The germline V and J ends were trimmed by 0 bases and 3 bases, with 8 bases remaining between them. Germline-derived CDR1 and CDR2 are MNHEY and SVGAGI. The CDR3 DNA sequence: TGTGCCAGCAGTTACTCGGACAGCTACACTGAAGCTTTCTTT. Its translation is CASSYSDSYTEAFF.

J is TRBJ2-3 and V is TRBV7-2, with a tentative D call TRBD2 (6 bases). The CDR3 totals 15 residues. V was clipped by 1 base and J by 2 bases, with 10 bases between them. Germline lookup yields CDR1 SGHTA and CDR2 FQGNSA. CDR3 loop: CASSLGAGYTDTQYF. In DNA, the CDR3 is TGTGCCAGCAGCTTAGGGGCGGGGTACACAGATACGCAGTATTTT. Combining the CDR3 with reference TRBV7-2 and TRBJ2-3 gives the whole variable domain GAGVSQSPSNKVTEKGKDVELRCDPISGHTALYWYRQSLGQGLEFLIYFQGNSAPDKSGLPSDRFSAERTGGSVSTLTIQRTQQEDSAVYLCASSLGAGYTDTQYFGPGTRLTVL.

The chain joins TRBV6-5 to TRBJ1-5; TRBD1 matches at 8 bases. CDR3 length equals 15 residues. Germline CDR1 MNHEY, CDR2 SVGAGI. With V trimmed by 6 bases and J by 3 bases, 7 bases remained unmatched. CDR3 region: CASSLDRGFNQPQHF. DNA for the CDR3: TGTGCCAGCAGCCTCGACAGGGGATTCAATCAGCCCCAGCATTTT.

The chain has TRBV27 and TRBJ1-2, with 9 bases aligning to TRBD1. Germline-derived CDR1 and CDR2 are MNHEY and SMNVEV (reference sequence). With V trimmed by 2 bases and J by 4 bases, 8 bases remained unmatched. The CDR3 loop spans 16 amino acids. DNA of the CDR3: TGTGCCAGCAGTTTACTGGGACAGGGAGGTTCCTATGGCTACACCTTC. Translated, it gives CASSLLGQGGSYGYTF.

The chain joins TRBV28 to TRBJ1-2; the D is unclear. Germline CDR1 is MDHEN and CDR2 is SYDVKM. V lost 6 bases to trimming and J lost 0 bases, with 14 bases between them. This CDR3 contains 15 residues. CDR3 region: CASRGVREPNYGYTF. For the CDR3, the DNA is TGTGCCAGCAGGGGAGTCCGGGAACCTAACTATGGCTACACCTTC.

The rearrangement joins TRBV6-5 to TRBJ2-3; a weak D match, TRBD1 (6 bases). The CDR3 covers 13 residues. Germline CDR1 is MNHEY and CDR2 is SVGAGI. The V end was cut by 6 bases, the J end by 4 bases, with 11 bases between. The CDR3 loop reads CASSQTGADTQYF. The CDR3 DNA reads TGTGCCAGCAGCCAGACAGGTGCAGATACGCAGTATTTT.

The V and J genes are TRBV11-2 and TRBJ1-1; possible D gene TRBD1, 6 bases. The germline CDR1 and CDR2 sequences are SGHAT and FQNNGV. The CDR3 runs to 17 residues. V was cut by 8 bases and J by 3 bases, with 25 bases left in between. In DNA, the CDR3 is TGTGCCAGCCAGTACAGGGTGGTCCGCACCCAGGACACTGAAGCTTTCTTT. Its translation is CASQYRVVRTQDTEAFF.

The chain links TRBV2 to TRBJ2-3, with 14 bases identical to TRBD2. Germline V gene data show CDR1 as SNHLY and CDR2 as FYNNEI. Trimming cost V 5 bases and J 3 bases; bases outside gene matches: 13. There are 19 residues in the CDR3. The CDR3 DNA sequence: TGTGCCAGCAGTTTACCTGCTAGTGGGACTAGCGGGGGTACAGATACGCAGTATTTT. It yields the protein CASSLPASGTSGGTDTQYF.

The chain employs TRBV10-1 and TRBJ2-3; TRBD2 agrees at 12 bases. The CDR3 has 18 residues. The germline gives CDR1 WNHNN, CDR2 SYGVQD (reference sequence). Trimming cost V 4 bases and J 6 bases; bases outside gene matches: 14. CDR3 residues: CASSGTSSTSGGSDTQYF. In nucleotides, the CDR3 is TGCGCCAGCAGTGGGACTAGTTCGACTAGCGGGGGCTCGGATACGCAGTATTTT.

J is TRBJ2-5 and V is TRBV15; D gene ambiguous. The CDR3 spans 15 residues. Germline V lookup: CDR1 LNHNV, CDR2 YYDKDF (reference sequence). V was cut by 0 bases and J by 4 bases, with 12 bases left in between. CDR3 protein: CATSRELPGRETQYF. The CDR3 region has the DNA TGTGCCACCAGCAGAGAGCTTCCTGGGCGAGAGACCCAGTACTTC.

The gene calls are TRBV28 and TRBJ1-2, with 8 bases that match TRBD1. Looked up from germline, CDR1 is MDHEN and CDR2 is SYDVKM. The CDR3 runs 14 residues. V gave up 6 bases and J gave up 3 bases; unmatched junction bases: 6. DNA of the CDR3: TGTGCCAGCAGCCGGACAGGGTGGTACTATGGCTACACCTTC. This translates into CASSRTGWYYGYTF.

V and J are TRBV28 and TRBJ2-1; D not resolved. Germline V gives CDR1 MDHEN, CDR2 SYDVKM. The CDR3 has 15 residues. Trimming shortened V by 3 bases and J by 6 bases, and 15 bases separated the two germline ends. DNA of the CDR3: TGTGCCAGCAGTTTTCTAGGCCAATCAATCAATGAGCAGTTCTTC. This gives the protein CASSFLGQSINEQFF.

The CDR3 DNA reads TGCGCCAGCAGCCAAGATGGCGGGGAGCGGCTGGGCTACACCTTC. Protein product: CASSQDGGERLGYTF. The chain links TRBV4-1 to TRBJ1-2; no firm D call. Trimming shortened V by 0 bases and J by 8 bases, and 16 bases separated the two germline ends. In germline, CDR1 is MGHRA, CDR2 YSYEKL. The length of the CDR3 is 15 residues.

The V call is TRBV19, the J call TRBJ1-3, with unresolved D. Between the trimmed V and J ends, which lost 4 bases and 2 bases, there was a span of 12 bases. CDR3 length equals 15 residues. CDR1 and CDR2 from the germline V gene are LNHDA and SQIVND (reference sequence). CDR3 sequence: CASSRPPEAGNTIYF. DNA of the CDR3: TGTGCCAGTAGTAGACCCCCCGAGGCTGGAAACACCATATATTTT. Supplemented by reference TRBV19 and TRBJ1-3, the full variable domain reads DGGITQSPKYLFRKEGQNVTLSCEQNLNHDAMYWYRQDPGQGLRLIYYSQIVNDFQKGDIAEGYSVSREKKESFPLTVTSAQKNPTAFYLCASSRPPEAGNTIYFGEGSWLTVV.

The J gene is TRBJ2-3, the V gene TRBV13; 13 bases fit TRBD2. Looked up from germline, CDR1 is PRHDT and CDR2 is FYEKMQ (reference sequence). V dropped 5 bases and J dropped 0; count of bases not matched to a gene: 8. The CDR3 loop spans 18 amino acids. The DNA for the CDR3 is TGTGCCAGCAGCCCCAGGACTAGCGGGGGAGCTAGCACAGATACGCAGTATTTT. Translated: CASSPRTSGGASTDTQYF.

The V call is TRBV3-1 (or the pseudogene TRBV3-2), the J call TRBJ2-1; TRBD2 aligns across 7 bases. Germline CDR1 and CDR2: LGHDT and YNNKEL (reference sequence). The CDR3 covers 16 residues. V shed 0 bases and J 1 base; nucleotides not matched to a gene: 3. CDR3 amino acids: CASSQDSGGSYNEQFF. CDR3 coding DNA: TGTGCCAGCAGCCAAGATTCGGGGGGATCCTACAATGAGCAGTTCTTC.

The CDR3 here is CASTNRVRETQYF. CDR3 DNA: TGTGCCAGCACCAACAGGGTCAGGGAGACCCAGTACTTC. The V and J genes are TRBV28 and TRBJ2-5; D is perhaps TRBD1 (6 bases). Per germline, CDR1 MDHEN and CDR2 SYDVKM. This CDR3 has 13 amino acids. The ends were cut back, 7 bases at V and 5 bases at J, with 14 bases in the middle.

The V call is TRBV21-1, the J call TRBJ2-4; TRBD2, the table's D call, was not compared with the DNA. TRBV21-1 is an annotated pseudogene. There are 14 residues in the CDR3. The CDR3 bases are TGTGCCAGCAGCAGGGGGGATCCTGGAAACATTCAGTACTTC. Translated, it gives CASSRGDPGNIQYF.

This clone was counted only a few times. V and J are TRBV2 and TRBJ1-1; D not resolved. The CDR3 length is 17 residues. V was shortened by 0 bases and J by 4 bases, with 18 bases between the two germline ends. Per germline, CDR1 SNHLY and CDR2 FYNNEI. CDR3 sequence (DNA): TGTGCCAGCAGTGAAGCAGCCGGGTTCGGCGGTGGCACTGAAGCTTTCTTT. This codes for CASSEAAGFGGGTEAFF. Full variable domain (rest looked up from reference TRBV2 and TRBJ1-1): EPEVTQTPSHQVTQMGQEVILRCVPISNHLYFYWYRQILGQKVEFLVSFYNNEISEKSEIFDDQFSVERPDGSNFTLKIRSTKLEDSAMYFCASSEAAGFGGGTEAFFGQGTRLTVV.

This CDR3 reads CSVQGSGHTGELFF. CDR3 bases: TGCAGCGTTCAGGGTAGCGGACACACCGGGGAGCTGTTTTTT. The chain employs TRBV29-1 and TRBJ2-2, with D perhaps TRBD2 (6 bases). Trimming cost V 5 bases and J 3 bases, with 13 bases left between them. The germline V gene has CDR1 SQVTM and CDR2 ANQGSEA. The CDR3 covers 14 residues.

V gene TRBV3-1 (or the pseudogene TRBV3-2) combines with J gene TRBJ1-1; D unclear. The CDR3 sequence is 14 residues long. V was trimmed by 4 bases and J by 11 bases, leaving 20 bases between them. Germline assignment: CDR1 LGHDT and CDR2 YNNKEL (reference sequence). The CDR3 reads CASSRRGASAWAFF. CDR3 sequence (DNA): TGTGCCAGCAGCCGTCGGGGTGCCTCTGCGTGGGCTTTCTTT.

J is TRBJ2-3 and V is TRBV9; 10 bases line up with TRBD2. Germline CDR1 SGDLS, CDR2 YYNGEE. The CDR3 spans 14 residues. The V and J ends lost 5 bases and 4 bases, in that order; junction bases with no gene match: 4. The CDR3 region is CASSFSGGPDTQYF. CDR3 DNA: TGTGCCAGCAGTTTTAGCGGGGGGCCAGATACGCAGTATTTT.

V gene TRBV5-4 combines with J gene TRBJ1-6; D might be TRBD1 (5 bases). Trimming removed 2 bases at V and 0 bases at J, with 15 bases between. This CDR3 is built from 18 residues. Looked up from germline, CDR1 is SGHNT and CDR2 is YYREEE (reference sequence). The DNA for the CDR3 is TGTGCCAGCAGCTTCCCCAAGGGGTGGACCTCCTATAATTCACCCCTCCACTTT. It encodes CASSFPKGWTSYNSPLHF.

The rearrangement links TRBV6-5 to TRBJ1-2; 8 nucleotides match TRBD1. Per the germline V gene, CDR1 is MNHEY and CDR2 is SVGAGI. V dropped 5 bases and J dropped 5; count of bases not matched to a gene: 7. The CDR3 runs 14 residues. This chain's CDR3 is CASSHGQGRYGYTF. CDR3 bases: TGTGCCAGCAGTCATGGACAGGGCCGATATGGCTACACCTTC.

This chain uses TRBV10-3 with TRBJ1-2; TRBD1 agrees at 8 bases. With 6 bases clipped from V and 5 bases from J, the junction kept 8 bases outside the gene matches. CDR1 ENHRY and CDR2 SYGVKD come from the germline V gene. The CDR3 totals 14 residues. The CDR3 reads CAISRTGGHYGYTF. The DNA for the CDR3 is TGTGCCATCAGCAGAACAGGGGGTCATTATGGCTACACCTTC.

V is TRBV7-9 and J is TRBJ2-3, with TRBD2 matching over 8 bases. V lost 1 base, J lost 2 bases, and 8 bases stayed unmatched. The length of the CDR3 is 17 residues. Germline CDR1 reads SEHNR; CDR2 reads FQNEAQ (reference sequence). The CDR3 protein is CASSLVPGGGPTDTQYF. The CDR3 coding sequence is TGTGCCAGCAGCTTAGTCCCCGGCGGGGGGCCCACAGATACGCAGTATTTT.

This chain joins TRBV4-2 and TRBJ2-1; no reliable D call. V dropped 4 bases and J dropped 6 bases, with 22 bases sitting between them. Per the germline V gene, CDR1 is LGHNA and CDR2 is YNFKEQ. This CDR3 is built from 17 residues. CDR3 in DNA: TGTGCCAGCAGCCCCTCCCAGGCTAATCCCCTACCCAATGAGCAGTTCTTC. It encodes CASSPSQANPLPNEQFF.

The chain combines TRBV5-1 with TRBJ2-1; D is possibly TRBD2 (6 bases). CDR1 is SGHRS, CDR2 YFSETQ, per germline. CDR3 length: 14 residues. V shed 5 bases and J shed 8 bases, with 17 bases lying between them. Written as DNA, the CDR3 is TGCGCCAGCAGTATGAACAGCGGGCGCGATGAGCAGTTCTTC. Protein: CASSMNSGRDEQFF.

The chain couples TRBV5-1 to TRBJ1-1; the D is unclear. This CDR3 has 15 residues. V was pared by 0 bases and J by 1 base, with 10 bases between. Germline V gene data show CDR1 as SGHRS and CDR2 as YFSETQ. The CDR3 protein is CASSLGGSGNTEAFF. The CDR3 coding sequence is TGCGCCAGCAGCTTGGGGGGAAGCGGGAACACTGAAGCTTTCTTT.